This T cell receptor beta chain was sequenced during a study of T cell changes during pregnancy in multiple sclerosis. This clone was counted between two and nine times. V shed 5 bases, J shed 10 bases, and the junction held 8 bases outside the gene matches. Per germline, CDR1 SGHDN and CDR2 FVKESK. CDR3 length equals 14 residues. Method: immunoSEQ multiplex PCR; TCRdb's copy keeps in-frame clones and lacks some. The sample holds some 80,000 clones, about 91% seen once. This sequence was found in a female donor with multiple sclerosis, enrolled in a pregnancy study. This chain uses TRBV14 with TRBJ1-6, with 7 bases that match TRBD1. This material consisted of peripheral blood, taken before pregnancy. The CDR3 loop is CASSSPGQRSPLHF. CDR3 bases: TGTGCCAGCAGCTCGCCGGGACAGCGCTCACCCCTCCACTTT.